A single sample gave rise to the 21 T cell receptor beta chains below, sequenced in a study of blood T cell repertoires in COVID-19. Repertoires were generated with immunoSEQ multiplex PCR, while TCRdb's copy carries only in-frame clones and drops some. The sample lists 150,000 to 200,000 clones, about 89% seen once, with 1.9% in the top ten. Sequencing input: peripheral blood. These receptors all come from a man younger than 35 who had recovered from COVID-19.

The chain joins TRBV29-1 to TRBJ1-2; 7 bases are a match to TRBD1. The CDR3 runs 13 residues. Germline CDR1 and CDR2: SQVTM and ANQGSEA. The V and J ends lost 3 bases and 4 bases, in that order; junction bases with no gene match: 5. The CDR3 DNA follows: TGCAGCGTTGATATAACAGGGGCCTATGGCTACACCTTC. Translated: CSVDITGAYGYTF.

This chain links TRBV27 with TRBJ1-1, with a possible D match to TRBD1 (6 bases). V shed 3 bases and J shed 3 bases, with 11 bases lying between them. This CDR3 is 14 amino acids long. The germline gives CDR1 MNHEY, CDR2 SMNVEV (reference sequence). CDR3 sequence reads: CASSFGGADTEAFF. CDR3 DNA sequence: TGTGCCAGCAGTTTTGGGGGCGCGGACACTGAAGCTTTCTTT.

The CDR3 DNA follows: TGTGCCAGCAGCTTGTTGGGGACAGGGGTTTCTAATGAGCAGTTCTTC. Its protein is CASSLLGTGVSNEQFF. The chain recombines TRBV5-4 with TRBJ2-1; 10 bases match TRBD1. Germline V gene data show CDR1 as SGHNT and CDR2 as YYREEE (reference sequence). With V trimmed by 1 base and J by 7 bases, 8 bases remained unmatched. The CDR3 is 16 amino acids.

CDR3 DNA sequence: TGTGCCAGCAGCCTCGGGACAGGGTATGAAAAACTGTTTTTT. It translates to CASSLGTGYEKLFF. This chain links TRBV5-5 with TRBJ1-4; 9 bases fit TRBD1. The CDR3 sequence is 14 residues long. Germline assignment: CDR1 SGHKS and CDR2 YYEKEE (reference sequence). The V gene end was trimmed by 4 bases and the J gene end by 6 bases; junction bases not matched to a gene: 4.

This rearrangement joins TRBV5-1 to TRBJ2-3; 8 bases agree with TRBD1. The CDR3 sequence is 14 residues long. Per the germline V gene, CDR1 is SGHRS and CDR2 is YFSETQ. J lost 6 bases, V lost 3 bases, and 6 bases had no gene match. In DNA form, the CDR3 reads TGCGCCAGCAGCTCCCAGGGGGCGATCGATACGCAGTATTTT. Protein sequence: CASSSQGAIDTQYF.

Here the CDR3 DNA reads TGTGCCAGCAGCCAAGCAGGGGCCTATGGCTACACCTTC. It encodes CASSQAGAYGYTF. This chain joins TRBV14 and TRBJ1-2; the D gene is possibly TRBD1 (6 bases). CDR3 size: 13 residues. Germline lookup yields CDR1 SGHDN and CDR2 FVKESK. Trimming stripped 1 base from V and 4 bases from J, with 7 bases between.

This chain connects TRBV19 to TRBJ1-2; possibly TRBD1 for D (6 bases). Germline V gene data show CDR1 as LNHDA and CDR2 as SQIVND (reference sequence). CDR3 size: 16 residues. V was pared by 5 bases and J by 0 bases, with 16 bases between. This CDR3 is CASSPLGAASNYGYTF. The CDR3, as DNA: TGTGCCAGTAGTCCGCTGGGGGCAGCTTCTAACTATGGCTACACCTTC.

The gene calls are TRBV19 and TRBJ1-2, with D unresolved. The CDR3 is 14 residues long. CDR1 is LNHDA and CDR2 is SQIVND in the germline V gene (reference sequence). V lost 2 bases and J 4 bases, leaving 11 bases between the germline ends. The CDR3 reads CASSILAGGYGYTF. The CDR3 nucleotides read TGTGCCAGTAGTATACTGGCAGGAGGCTATGGCTACACCTTC.

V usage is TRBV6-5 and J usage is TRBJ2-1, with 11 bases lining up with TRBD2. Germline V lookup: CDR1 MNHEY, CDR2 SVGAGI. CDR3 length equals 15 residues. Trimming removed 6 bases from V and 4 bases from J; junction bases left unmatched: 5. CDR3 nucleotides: TGTGCCAGCAGGACCGGGACTAGCGGTTACAATGAGCAGTTCTTC. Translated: CASRTGTSGYNEQFF.

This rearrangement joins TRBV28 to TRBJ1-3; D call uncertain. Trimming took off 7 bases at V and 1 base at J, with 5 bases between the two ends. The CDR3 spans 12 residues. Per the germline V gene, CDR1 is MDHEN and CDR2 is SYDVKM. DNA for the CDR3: TGTGCCAGCACCTTTTCTGGAAACACCATATATTTT. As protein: CASTFSGNTIYF.

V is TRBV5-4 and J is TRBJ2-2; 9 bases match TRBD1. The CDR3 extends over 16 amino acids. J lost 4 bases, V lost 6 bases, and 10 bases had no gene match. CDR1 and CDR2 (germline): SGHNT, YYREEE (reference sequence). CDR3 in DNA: TGTGCCAGCACCTCTGACCCGGGACAGGGCACCGGGGAGCTGTTTTTT. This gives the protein CASTSDPGQGTGELFF.

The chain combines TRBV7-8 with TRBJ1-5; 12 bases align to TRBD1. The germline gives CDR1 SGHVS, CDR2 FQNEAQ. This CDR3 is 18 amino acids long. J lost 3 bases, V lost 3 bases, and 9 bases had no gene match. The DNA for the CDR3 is TGTGCCAGCAGCTTTAGAGGGGACAGGGGGCTTAACAATCAGCCCCAGCATTTT. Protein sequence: CASSFRGDRGLNNQPQHF.

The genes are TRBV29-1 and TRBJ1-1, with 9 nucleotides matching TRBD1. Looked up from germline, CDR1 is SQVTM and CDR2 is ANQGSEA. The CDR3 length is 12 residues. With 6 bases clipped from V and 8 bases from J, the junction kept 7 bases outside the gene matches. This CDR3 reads CSVEQGAAEAFF. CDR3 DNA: TGCAGCGTGGAACAGGGGGCGGCGGAAGCTTTCTTT.

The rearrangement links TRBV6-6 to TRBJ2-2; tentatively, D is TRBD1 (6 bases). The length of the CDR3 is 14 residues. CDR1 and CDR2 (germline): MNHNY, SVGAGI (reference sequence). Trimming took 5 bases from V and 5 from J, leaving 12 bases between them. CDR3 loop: CASSADRQTGELFF. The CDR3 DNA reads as TGTGCCAGCAGTGCGGACAGACAGACCGGGGAGCTGTTTTTT.

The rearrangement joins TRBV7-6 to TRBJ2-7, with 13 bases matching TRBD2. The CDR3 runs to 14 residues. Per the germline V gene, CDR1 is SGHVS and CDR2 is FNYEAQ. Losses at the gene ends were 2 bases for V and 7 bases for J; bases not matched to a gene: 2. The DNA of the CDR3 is TGTGCCAGCAGCTTAAGACTAGCGGGAGGAGAGCAGTACTTC. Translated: CASSLRLAGGEQYF.

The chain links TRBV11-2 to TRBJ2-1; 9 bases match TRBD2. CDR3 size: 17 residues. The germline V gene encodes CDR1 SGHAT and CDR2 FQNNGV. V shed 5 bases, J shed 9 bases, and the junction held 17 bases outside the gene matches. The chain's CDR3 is CASSRLTRGRGGSEQFF. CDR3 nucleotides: TGTGCCAGCAGCCGTTTGACTCGCGGGAGGGGGGGGAGTGAGCAGTTCTTC.

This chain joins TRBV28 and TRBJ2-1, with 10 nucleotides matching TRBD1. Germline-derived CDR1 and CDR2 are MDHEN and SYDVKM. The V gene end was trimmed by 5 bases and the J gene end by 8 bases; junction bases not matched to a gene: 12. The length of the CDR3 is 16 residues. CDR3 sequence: CASSGLTGGMAYEQFF. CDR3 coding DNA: TGTGCCAGCAGTGGTCTGACAGGGGGCATGGCCTATGAGCAGTTCTTC.

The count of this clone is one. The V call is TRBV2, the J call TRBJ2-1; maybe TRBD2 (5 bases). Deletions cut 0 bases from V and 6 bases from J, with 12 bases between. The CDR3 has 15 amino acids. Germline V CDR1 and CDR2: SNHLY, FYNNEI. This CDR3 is CASSEALRTRNEQFF. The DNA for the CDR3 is TGTGCCAGCAGTGAAGCGCTCAGGACTCGCAATGAGCAGTTCTTC.

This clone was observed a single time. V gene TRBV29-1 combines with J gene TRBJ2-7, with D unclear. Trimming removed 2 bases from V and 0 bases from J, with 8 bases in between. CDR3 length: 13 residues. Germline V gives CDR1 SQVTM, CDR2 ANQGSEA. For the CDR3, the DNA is TGCAGCGTTGAAAGTGACAACTCCTACGAGCAGTACTTC. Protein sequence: CSVESDNSYEQYF.

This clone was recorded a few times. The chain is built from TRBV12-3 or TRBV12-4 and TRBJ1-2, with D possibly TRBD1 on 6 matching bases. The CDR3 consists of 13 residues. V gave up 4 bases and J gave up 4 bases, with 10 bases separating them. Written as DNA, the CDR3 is TGTGCCAGCAGTTATGGACAGCTCTATGGCTACACCTTC. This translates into CASSYGQLYGYTF.

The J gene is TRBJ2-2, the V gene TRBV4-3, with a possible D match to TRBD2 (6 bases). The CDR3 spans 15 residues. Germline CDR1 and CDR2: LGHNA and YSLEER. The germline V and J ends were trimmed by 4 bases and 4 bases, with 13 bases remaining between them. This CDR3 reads CASSPRGFGTGELFF. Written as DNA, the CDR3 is TGCGCCAGCAGCCCTCGGGGGTTTGGCACCGGGGAGCTGTTTTTT.